Below are 20 T cell receptor beta chains sequenced from a single sample in a study of patients and donors after allogeneic stem cell transplantation (dated by TCRdb to the early 2020s). The library came from RT-PCR. The reads were generated on a NextSeq 550. In TCRdb, the public reads were trimmed at Q25 with fastp and aligned with MiXCR, with productive beta chains retained. One record per CDR3 amino acid sequence lists the most common genes and DNA. The sample table holds about 1,600 distinct CDR3 sequences, of which 22% were seen once. 13% of the sample is taken by the ten largest. Sequenced: blood, either unsorted or a sorted T cell fraction (not recorded which). Receptors were obtained from a human donor who was either an allogeneic HSCT recipient or a stem cell or donor lymphocyte infusion donor (not recorded which). It is not recorded whose cells these are; they may come from a transplant donor.

The chain carries TRBV29-1 and TRBJ2-2; TRBD1 is a possible D gene (5 bases). The CDR3 runs 15 residues. CDR1 and CDR2 from the germline V gene are SQVTM and ANQGSEA. The V end lost 3 bases, the J end lost 0 bases, and 11 bases lay between the germline ends. CDR3 sequence: CSVETTATNTGELFF. The CDR3 DNA reads TGCAGCGTTGAGACGACAGCAACGAACACCGGGGAGCTGTTTTTT.

This chain uses TRBV12-3 or TRBV12-4 with TRBJ2-3, with TRBD2 matching 8 bases. The CDR3 loop spans 15 amino acids. The trim removed 3 bases at V and 4 bases at J, leaving 6 bases unmatched. The chain's CDR3 is CASSFVPGGADTQYF. As DNA, the CDR3 is TGTGCCAGCAGTTTCGTTCCGGGAGGGGCAGATACGCAGTATTTT.

This clonotype was seen a few times. For the CDR3, the DNA is TGTGCCAGCAGCCAGGGGACTAGCGGGCCGAATGAGCAGTTCTTC. It encodes CASSQGTSGPNEQFF. The chain recombines TRBV3-1 with TRBJ2-1; TRBD2 agrees at 12 bases. The CDR3 extends over 15 amino acids. J lost 7 bases, V lost 3 bases, and 4 bases had no gene match. Germline CDR1 reads LGHDT; CDR2 reads YNNKEL (reference sequence).

This clonotype qualifies as large. As DNA, the CDR3 is TGTGCCAGCAGTGCACAGGGGAGGACAGATACGCAGTATTTT. It is translated as CASSAQGRTDTQYF. This chain joins TRBV2 and TRBJ2-3; TRBD1 is a possible D gene (7 bases). Trimming left V 4 bases short and J 3 bases short, with 11 bases between. Germline V lookup: CDR1 SNHLY, CDR2 FYNNEI. The CDR3 spans 14 residues.

There are a few counts of this clonotype. The CDR3 DNA sequence: TGCGCCAGCGGGGAGAACTATGGCTACACCTTC. The encoded protein is CASGENYGYTF. The genes are TRBV5-1 and TRBJ1-2; D gene ambiguous. Trimming took off 7 bases at V and 2 bases at J, with 6 bases between the two ends. The CDR3 loop spans 11 amino acids. Germline V lookup: CDR1 SGHRS, CDR2 YFSETQ.

This clonotype is large (0.1 to 1%) within its sample. This chain joins TRBV5-1 and TRBJ2-1; D is perhaps TRBD2 (6 bases). Germline CDR1 and CDR2: SGHRS and YFSETQ. The CDR3 consists of 14 residues. The V gene lost 4 bases and the J gene lost 7 bases, with 15 bases spanning the gap. The CDR3 DNA reads as TGCGCCAGCAGCCCCCAGGGAGGCTTTAATGAGCAGTTCTTC. Translating it yields CASSPQGGFNEQFF.

The chain recombines TRBV5-1 with TRBJ2-3; the D gene could be TRBD1 or TRBD2 (5 bases each). V was cut by 2 bases and J by 4 bases, with 8 bases left in between. The germline V gene encodes CDR1 SGHRS and CDR2 YFSETQ. The CDR3 sequence is 13 residues long. CDR3 coding DNA: TGCGCCAGCAGCTTCAGGGACGCAGATACGCAGTATTTT. Translating gives CASSFRDADTQYF.

The chain links TRBV5-1 to TRBJ1-1; TRBD1 might be the D (6 bases). This CDR3 has 14 amino acids. Between the trimmed V and J ends, which lost 9 bases and 1 base, there was a span of 16 bases. Germline CDR1 reads SGHRS; CDR2 reads YFSETQ. CDR3 protein: CATSIQGQNTEAFF. The CDR3 bases are TGCGCCACTTCGATACAGGGTCAGAACACTGAAGCTTTCTTT.

This clonotype was seen a handful of times. V is TRBV6-5 and J is TRBJ1-2, with 8 bases matching TRBD1. V dropped 5 bases and J dropped 2; count of bases not matched to a gene: 1. Germline loops: CDR1 MNHEY, CDR2 SVGAGI. The CDR3 loop spans 13 amino acids. The DNA of the CDR3 is TGTGCCAGCAGTCGGGACAGGAACTATGGCTACACCTTC. Its translation: CASSRDRNYGYTF.

This clonotype is medium-sized in the sample. The chain links TRBV7-9 to TRBJ2-7; TRBD1 or TRBD2 may be the D gene (5 bases each). CDR3 length: 15 amino acids. Germline V lookup: CDR1 SEHNR, CDR2 FQNEAQ (reference sequence). With 2 bases removed from V and 5 bases from J, the gap between germline ends came to 16 bases. The CDR3 region is CASSLWTVGDNEQYF. The CDR3, as DNA: TGTGCCAGCAGCTTATGGACGGTGGGGGATAACGAGCAGTACTTC. The full variable domain, in which reference TRBV7-9 and TRBJ2-7 provide the parts outside the CDR3, is DTGVSQNPRHKITKRGQNVTFRCDPISEHNRLYWYRQTLGQGPEFLTYFQNEAQLEKSRLLSDRFSAERPKGSFSTLEIQRTEQGDSAMYLCASSLWTVGDNEQYFGPGTRLTVT.

This clonotype has a handful of counts. CDR3 loop: CASSPDTGGYEQYF. In DNA form, the CDR3 reads TGTGCCAGCTCACCCGACACAGGAGGCTACGAGCAGTACTTC. The rearrangement joins TRBV18 to TRBJ2-7; D may match TRBD1 or TRBD2 (5 bases each). The germline gives CDR1 KGHSH, CDR2 LQKENI. This CDR3 is built from 14 residues. Deletions cut 3 bases from V and 3 bases from J, with 12 bases between.

This clonotype was counted only a few times. This chain links TRBV7-2 with TRBJ2-1, with D perhaps TRBD2 (5 bases). V lost 5 bases and J lost 8, with 13 bases in between. CDR3 length: 13 amino acids. Germline V CDR1 and CDR2: SGHTA, FQGNSA. The CDR3 loop is CASSPRTGDEQFF. The CDR3 nucleotides are TGTGCCAGCAGCCCACGGACTGGGGATGAGCAGTTCTTC.

This clonotype was counted a few times. The chain uses TRBV7-2 and TRBJ2-1; no reliable D call. In germline, CDR1 is SGHTA, CDR2 FQGNSA. V lost 5 bases to trimming and J lost 4 bases, with 15 bases between them. This CDR3 contains 15 residues. The CDR3 sequence is CASSPRHMRYNEQFF. Written as DNA, the CDR3 is TGTGCCAGCAGCCCTCGACATATGAGGTACAATGAGCAGTTCTTC.

On this clonotype itself: A far larger clone lies a single base away; this is likely a read error. The chain has TRBV7-3 and TRBJ2-1, with D hard to call. Germline CDR1 reads SGHTA; CDR2 reads FQGTGA. The length of the CDR3 is 12 residues. This CDR3 is CSSSLLYNEQFF. The CDR3 DNA reads TGTTCCAGCAGCTTACTTTACAATGAGCAGTTCTTC.

The chain is built from TRBV6-5 and TRBJ1-2; TRBD1 matches at 7 bases. V was pared by 0 bases and J by 8 bases, with 6 bases of the junction left unmatched. Germline values: CDR1 MNHEY, CDR2 SVGAGI. There are 14 residues in the CDR3. This CDR3 is CASSYSRQGGGYTF. CDR3 DNA sequence: TGTGCCAGCAGTTACTCCAGACAGGGAGGCGGCTACACCTTC.

The chain is built from TRBV6-1 and TRBJ2-2, with a weak D call TRBD2 (5 bases). The CDR3 is 13 residues long. Trimming cost V 8 bases and J 6 bases, with 13 bases left between them. The V gene's germline CDR1 is MNHNS and CDR2 SASEGT. CDR3 DNA: TGTGCCAGCGATCGGCTAGCTGCCGGGGAGCTGTTTTTT. This sequence encodes CASDRLAAGELFF.

The V gene is TRBV4-1, the J gene TRBJ2-5; 12 bases line up with TRBD2. V dropped 5 bases and J dropped 4; count of bases not matched to a gene: 5. The CDR3 is 15 amino acids. Germline V CDR1 and CDR2: MGHRA, YSYEKL. As DNA, the CDR3 is TGCGCCAGCAGCGTACCGGGACTAGCGGGAGAGACCCAGTACTTC. This sequence encodes CASSVPGLAGETQYF.

This clonotype is labeled large (0.1 to 1%). This chain uses TRBV10-3 with TRBJ2-5, with TRBD2 matching 10 bases. The germline gives CDR1 ENHRY, CDR2 SYGVKD. The CDR3 is 16 amino acids. The V and J ends lost 4 bases and 2 bases, in that order; junction bases with no gene match: 7. The CDR3 protein is CAISGSSGSYQETQYF. The CDR3 region has the DNA TGTGCCATCAGTGGGTCTAGCGGGAGTTATCAAGAGACCCAGTACTTC.

The sample holds a few counts of this clonotype. The chain employs TRBV6-2 or TRBV6-3 and TRBJ2-7; D perhaps matches TRBD1 (6 bases). The V and J ends lost 4 bases and 3 bases respectively, with 7 bases between them. The germline V gene encodes CDR1 MNHEY and CDR2 SVGEGT. The CDR3 totals 12 residues. CDR3 sequence (DNA): TGTGCCAGCAGTTCAGGGGACTACGAGCAGTACTTC. Amino acids: CASSSGDYEQYF.

This clonotype was counted between two and nine times. This chain uses TRBV7-9 with TRBJ1-6; tentatively, D is TRBD1 (6 bases). The germline V and J ends were trimmed by 2 bases and 7 bases, with 18 bases remaining between them. Germline values: CDR1 SEHNR, CDR2 FQNEAQ (reference sequence). This CDR3 region has 17 residues. Here the CDR3 reads CASSLRLTGTQNSPLHF. The CDR3 nucleotides are TGTGCCAGCAGCTTACGTCTAACCGGGACACAGAATTCACCCCTCCACTTT. Full variable domain (rest looked up from reference TRBV7-9 and TRBJ1-6): DTGVSQNPRHKITKRGQNVTFRCDPISEHNRLYWYRQTLGQGPEFLTYFQNEAQLEKSRLLSDRFSAERPKGSFSTLEIQRTEQGDSAMYLCASSLRLTGTQNSPLHFGNGTRLTVT.